This record covers a single TCR beta chain. The germline V gene encodes CDR1 LGHDT and CDR2 YNNKEL (reference sequence). V lost 4 bases, J lost 6 bases, and 13 bases lay in between. There are 14 residues in the CDR3. This record belongs to a study of blood T cell repertoires in COVID-19. The table came from immunoSEQ multiplex PCR; TCRdb's copy has only in-frame clones and leaves some out. This sample carries about 73,000 clones, 83% of them seen once, and the ten largest clones take approximately 6%. The chain recombines TRBV3-1 (or the pseudogene TRBV3-2) with TRBJ1-5; D is uncertain. The sample taken for sequencing was peripheral blood. The sequence came from a woman in her sixties or seventies with acute or convalescent COVID-19. In DNA, the CDR3 is TGTGCCAGCAGCCGCGATAAGTGGAGTCAGCCCCAGCATTTT. Encoded protein: CASSRDKWSQPQHF.